The present T cell receptor beta chain was sequenced within a study of T cell responses to AZD1222 COVID-19 vaccine. About this clone itself: Its target is unknown.

Regarding the study as a whole: Seropositivity was recorded at baseline in only six AZD1222 recipients. Spike-wide coverage was observed for vaccine-associated CD4 TCRs, with dominant responses at 160-218 and 743-854. Only after the peak T cell response were repertoires sampled. Donors were mostly white British, more females; clonal diversity possibly underestimated.

This CDR3 contains 16 residues. V dropped 5 bases and J dropped 2 bases, with 14 bases sitting between them. Per the germline V gene, CDR1 is SGHDT and CDR2 is YYEEEE. The method was immunoSEQ multiplex PCR; TCRdb's version includes in-frame clones alone and lacks a portion of them. The sample shows 130,000 to 150,000 clones, 91% of them seen only once. The rearrangement links TRBV5-6 to TRBJ2-6; a possible D gene is TRBD2 (5 bases). The sample here was peripheral blood, taken 28 days after the second AZD1222 dose. The sequence came from an adult who received the AZD1222 COVID-19 vaccine. CDR3 in DNA: TGTGCCAGCAGTTCCGGGATCGGAGCTGGGGCCAACGTCCTGACTTTC. Translating it yields CASSSGIGAGANVLTF.